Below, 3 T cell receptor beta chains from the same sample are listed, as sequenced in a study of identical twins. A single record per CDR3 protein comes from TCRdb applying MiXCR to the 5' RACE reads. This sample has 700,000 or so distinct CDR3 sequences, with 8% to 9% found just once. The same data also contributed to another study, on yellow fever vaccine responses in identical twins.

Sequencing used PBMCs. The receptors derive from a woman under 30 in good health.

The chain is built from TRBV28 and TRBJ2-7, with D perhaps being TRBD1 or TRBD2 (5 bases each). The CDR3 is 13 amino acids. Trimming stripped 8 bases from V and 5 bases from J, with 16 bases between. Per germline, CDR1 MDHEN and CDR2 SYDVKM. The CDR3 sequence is CASLQRGSHEQYF. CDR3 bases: TGTGCCAGCCTCCAGAGGGGCTCGCACGAGCAGTACTTC.

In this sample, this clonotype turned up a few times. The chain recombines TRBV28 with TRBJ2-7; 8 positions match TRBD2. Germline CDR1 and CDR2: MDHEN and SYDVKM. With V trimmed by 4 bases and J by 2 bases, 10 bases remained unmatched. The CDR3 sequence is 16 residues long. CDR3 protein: CASSSFAGGRTYEQYF. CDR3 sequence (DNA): TGTGCCAGCAGTTCCTTTGCGGGGGGACGAACCTACGAGCAGTACTTC.

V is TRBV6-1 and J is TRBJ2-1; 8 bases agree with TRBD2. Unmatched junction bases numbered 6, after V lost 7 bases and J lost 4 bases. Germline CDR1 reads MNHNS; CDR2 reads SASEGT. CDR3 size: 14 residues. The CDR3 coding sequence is TGTGCCAGCACGGATAGCGGGGTATACAATGAGCAGTTCTTC. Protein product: CASTDSGVYNEQFF.